This T cell receptor (beta chain) was sequenced for a study of blood T cell repertoires in COVID-19. On the study more broadly: Specimens from acute and convalescent COVID-19 originated in the United States, Italy and Spain. Nucleic acid was either cDNA or gDNA, and it came from T cells, B-cell-depleted T cells, or PBMCs.

Original data processing: How many nucleated cells were present was estimated from reference gene primer amplification. The table came from immunoSEQ multiplex PCR; TCRdb's copy has only in-frame clones and leaves some out. The DNA gave D and trimming, while V, J and clone size come from that table. The sample has 350,000 or so clones; about four fifths are singletons. Germline CDR1 is KGHSH and CDR2 is LQKENI. CDR3 length: 14 amino acids. V shed 0 bases and J shed 6 bases, with 9 bases lying between them. This chain joins TRBV18 and TRBJ1-5; tentatively, D is TRBD1 (6 bases). Input material: peripheral blood. The clonotype originates from a man in his thirties or forties with active or convalescent COVID-19. The DNA for the CDR3 is TGTGCCAGCTCACCACCGGGGGGGGCTCAGCCCCAGCATTTT. This translates into CASSPPGGAQPQHF.